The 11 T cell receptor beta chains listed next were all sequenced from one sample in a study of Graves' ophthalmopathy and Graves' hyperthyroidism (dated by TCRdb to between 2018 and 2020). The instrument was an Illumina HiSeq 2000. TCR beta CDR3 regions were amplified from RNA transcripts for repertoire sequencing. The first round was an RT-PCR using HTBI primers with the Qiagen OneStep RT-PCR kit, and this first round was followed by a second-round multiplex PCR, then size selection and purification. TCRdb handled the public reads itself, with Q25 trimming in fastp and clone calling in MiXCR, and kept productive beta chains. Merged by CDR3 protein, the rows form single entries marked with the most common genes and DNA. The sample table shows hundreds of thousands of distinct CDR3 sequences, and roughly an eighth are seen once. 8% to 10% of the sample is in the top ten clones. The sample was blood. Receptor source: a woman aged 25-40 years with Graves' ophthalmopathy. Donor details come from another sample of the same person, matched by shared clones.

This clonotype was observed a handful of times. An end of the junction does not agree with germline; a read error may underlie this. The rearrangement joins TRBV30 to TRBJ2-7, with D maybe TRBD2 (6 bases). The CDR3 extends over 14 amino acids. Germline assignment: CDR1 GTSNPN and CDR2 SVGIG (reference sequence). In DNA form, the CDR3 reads TGTGCCTGGGGTTCTAGCGCCCCATTCTACGCGCAGTACTTC. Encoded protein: CAWGSSAPFYAQYF.

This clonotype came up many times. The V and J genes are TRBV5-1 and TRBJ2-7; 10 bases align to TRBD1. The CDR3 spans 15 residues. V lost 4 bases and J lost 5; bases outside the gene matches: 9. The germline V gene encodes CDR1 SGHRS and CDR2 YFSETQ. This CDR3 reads CASSRPGQGINEQYF. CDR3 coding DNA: TGCGCCAGCAGCCGCCCGGGACAGGGGATCAACGAGCAGTACTTC.

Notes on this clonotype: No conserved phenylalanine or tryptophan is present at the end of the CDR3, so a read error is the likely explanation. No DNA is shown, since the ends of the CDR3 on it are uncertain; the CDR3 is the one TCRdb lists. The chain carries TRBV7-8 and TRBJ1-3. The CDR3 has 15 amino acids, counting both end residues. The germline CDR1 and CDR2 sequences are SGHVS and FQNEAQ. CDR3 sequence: CASTLRREPGNTIYV.

The CDR3 sequence is CASSGRDRAYNEQFF. Written as DNA, the CDR3 is TGTGCCAGTAGTGGCCGGGACCGAGCCTACAATGAGCAGTTCTTC. The chain employs TRBV19 and TRBJ2-1, with D perhaps assigned TRBD1 or TRBD2 (5 bases each). This CDR3 has 15 amino acids. The germline gives CDR1 LNHDA, CDR2 SQIVND (reference sequence). V shed 5 bases and J shed 2 bases, with 13 bases lying between them.

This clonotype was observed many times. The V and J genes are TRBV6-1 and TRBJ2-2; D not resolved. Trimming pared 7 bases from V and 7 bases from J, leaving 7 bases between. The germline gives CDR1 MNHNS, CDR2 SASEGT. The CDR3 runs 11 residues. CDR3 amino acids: CASTEGGELFF. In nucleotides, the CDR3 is TGTGCCAGCACGGAAGGCGGGGAGCTGTTTTTT.

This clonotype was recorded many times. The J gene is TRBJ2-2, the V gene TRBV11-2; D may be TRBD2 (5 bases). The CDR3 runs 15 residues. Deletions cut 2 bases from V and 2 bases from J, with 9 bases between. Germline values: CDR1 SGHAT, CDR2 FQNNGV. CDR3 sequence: CASSLHGLNTGELFF. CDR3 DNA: TGTGCCAGCAGCTTACATGGACTTAACACCGGGGAGCTGTTTTTT. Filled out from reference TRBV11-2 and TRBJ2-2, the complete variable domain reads EAGVAQSPRYKIIEKRQSVAFWCNPISGHATLYWYQQILGQGPKLLIQFQNNGVVDDSQLPKDRFSAERLKGVDSTLKIQPAKLEDSAVYLCASSLHGLNTGELFFGEGSRLTVL.

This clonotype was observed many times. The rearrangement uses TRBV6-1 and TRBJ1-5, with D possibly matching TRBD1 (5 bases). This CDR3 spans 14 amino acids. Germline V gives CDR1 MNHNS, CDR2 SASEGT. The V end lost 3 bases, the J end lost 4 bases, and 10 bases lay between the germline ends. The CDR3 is CASSDWGRNQPQHF. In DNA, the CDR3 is TGTGCCAGCAGTGACTGGGGCCGGAATCAGCCCCAGCATTTT.

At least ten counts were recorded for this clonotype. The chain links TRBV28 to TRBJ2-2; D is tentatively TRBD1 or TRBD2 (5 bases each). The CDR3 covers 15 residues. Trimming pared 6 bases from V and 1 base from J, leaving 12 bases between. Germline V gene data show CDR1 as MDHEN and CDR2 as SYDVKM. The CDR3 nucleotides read TGTGCCAGCAGGAGGGGCCGCTGGAACACCGGGGAGCTGTTTTTT. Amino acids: CASRRGRWNTGELFF.

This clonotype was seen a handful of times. CDR3 sequence: CASSEFLTGGDQPQHF. CDR3 nucleotide sequence: TGTGCCAGCAGTGAATTCCTGACAGGCGGCGATCAGCCCCAGCATTTT. The V gene is TRBV6-1, the J gene TRBJ1-5; D is perhaps TRBD1 (6 bases). The ends were cut back, 2 bases at V and 5 bases at J, with 16 bases in the middle. In germline, CDR1 is MNHNS, CDR2 SASEGT. The CDR3 runs 16 residues.

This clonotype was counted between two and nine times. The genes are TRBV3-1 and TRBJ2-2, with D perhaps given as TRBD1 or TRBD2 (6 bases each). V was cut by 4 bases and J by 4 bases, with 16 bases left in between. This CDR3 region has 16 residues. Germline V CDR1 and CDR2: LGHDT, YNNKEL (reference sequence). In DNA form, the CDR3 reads TGTGCCAGCAGCCGAAGGGGAGGACAGACCACCGGGGAGCTGTTTTTT. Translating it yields CASSRRGGQTTGELFF.

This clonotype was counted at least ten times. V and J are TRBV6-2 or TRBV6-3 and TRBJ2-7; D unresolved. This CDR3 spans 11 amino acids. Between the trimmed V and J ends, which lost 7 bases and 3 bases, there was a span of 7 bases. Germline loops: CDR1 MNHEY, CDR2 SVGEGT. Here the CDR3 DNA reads TGTGCCAGCACGACCGACTACGAGCAGTACTTC. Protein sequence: CASTTDYEQYF.